This entry describes one T cell receptor (beta chain). Its antigen is unknown. Per the germline V gene, CDR1 is SQVTM and CDR2 is ANQGSEA. This CDR3 region has 11 residues. The V end was cut by 2 bases, the J end by 4 bases, with 4 bases between. These data originate in a study of Ad26.COV2.S vaccination and SARS-CoV-2 variants. Findings and limits, study-wide: Vaccine and placebo recipients had similar non-spike TCR breadth. Vaccine recipients showed a spike-specific TCR breadth that was higher than in placebo recipients.

Generated by immunoSEQ multiplex PCR, the TCRdb table keeps only in-frame clones and is missing some. The table records 350,000 to 450,000 clones, under 95% of them present only once. Sequenced material: peripheral blood, taken after recovery from COVID-19. This chain links TRBV29-1 with TRBJ2-3, with D hard to call. This clonotype originated in a human donor who had recovered from COVID-19. The CDR3 is CSVERADTQYF. For the CDR3, the DNA is TGCAGCGTTGAAAGGGCAGATACGCAGTATTTT.